The 2 T cell receptor beta chains listed next were all sequenced from one sample in a study of T cell repertoires in cytomegalovirus infection. No cognate antigen is known for these TCRs. TCRdb processed the reads anew with MiXCR; each CDR3 protein has one entry. The sample consists of 80,000 or so distinct CDR3 sequences, roughly 39% of them appearing once. This sample comprised CD8+ T cells from cultured PBMCs, obtained from culture after CMV antigen stimulation. Receptor source: a human donor in good health (CMV status not recorded). Some clones in this sample may be carry-over from other donors' samples.

This clonotype was observed a few times. The CDR3: CASSGPGGRRQFVEWTEAFF. The DNA of the CDR3 is TGTGCCAGCAGTGGACCAGGCGGCCGGCGGCAGTTTGTAGAGTGGACTGAAGCTTTCTTT. This sequence joins TRBV28 and TRBJ1-1; D not certain. Trimming took 5 bases from V and 5 from J, leaving 33 bases between them. Germline loops: CDR1 MDHEN, CDR2 SYDVKM. The CDR3 length is 20 residues.

This clonotype was detected only a few times. This chain joins TRBV7-2 and TRBJ2-3; no definite D call. The ends were cut back, 5 bases at V and 3 bases at J, with 12 bases in the middle. The length of the CDR3 is 14 residues. CDR1 is SGHTA and CDR2 is FQGNSA in the germline V gene. The CDR3 nucleotides read TGTGCCAGCAGCCCACGGCTGGGGACAGATACGCAGTATTTT. Encoded protein: CASSPRLGTDTQYF.